This T cell receptor beta chain is from a study of graft-versus-host responses after intestinal transplantation. General study findings and limits: Patients who carried graft-donor T cell macrochimerism also had high graft-versus-host to host-versus-graft clonal ratios in their allografts. With peak circulating GvH clone levels came an association with early post-transplant HvG declines.

The table came from immunoSEQ multiplex PCR; TCRdb's copy has only in-frame clones and leaves some out. Of some 100,000 clones in the sample, 85% to 95% were seen once. This clone was found once. Its antigen is not identified. The sequence derives from a human donor who was the organ donor for an intestinal transplant. This material consisted of unstimulated CD8+ T cells sorted from spleen or lymph node cells, taken before transplant.

CDR3 sequence: CASSSSGLGTEAFF. CDR3 DNA: TGTGCCAGTAGTTCTTCAGGGTTGGGCACTGAAGCTTTCTTT. The rearrangement uses TRBV19 and TRBJ1-1; tentative D call: TRBD1 (5 bases). V was trimmed by 5 bases and J by 4 bases, leaving 14 bases between them. The CDR3 totals 14 residues. The germline V gene encodes CDR1 LNHDA and CDR2 SQIVND (reference sequence). Combining the CDR3 with reference TRBV19 and TRBJ1-1 gives the whole variable domain DGGITQSPKYLFRKEGQNVTLSCEQNLNHDAMYWYRQDPGQGLRLIYYSQIVNDFQKGDIAEGYSVSREKKESFPLTVTSAQKNPTAFYLCASSSSGLGTEAFFGQGTRLTVV.